The 13 T cell receptor beta chains presented below share a single source sample, sequenced in a study of blood T cell repertoires in COVID-19. Profiling relied on immunoSEQ multiplex PCR, and the TCRdb table lists in-frame clones only, not all of them. The sample lists fewer than 500,000 clones, 85% to 90% occurring once. Sequencing was carried out using PBMCs or T cells enriched from blood (not recorded which). Source of these receptors: a man between 25 and 39 years old who had recovered from COVID-19.

The CDR3 nucleotides are TGCGCCAGCAGTGAGTCCCCTAGCGGAAGCTCCTACAATGAGCAGTTCTTC. The encoded protein is CASSESPSGSSYNEQFF. V is TRBV10-1 and J is TRBJ2-1; 7 nucleotides line up with TRBD2. Germline V CDR1 and CDR2: WNHNN, SYGVQD (reference sequence). Trimming took 0 bases from V and 0 from J; bases not matched to a gene: 5. This CDR3 spans 17 amino acids.

This chain uses TRBV5-8 with TRBJ2-2, with D maybe TRBD2 (5 bases). The length of the CDR3 is 15 residues. Trimming removed 4 bases at V and 8 bases at J, with 18 bases between. The V gene's germline CDR1 is SGHTS and CDR2 YDEGEE. This CDR3 reads CASSNGPAREGELFF. The CDR3 DNA reads TGTGCCAGCAGCAACGGCCCGGCGAGGGAGGGGGAGCTGTTTTTT.

As for this clone: At one end the junction does not follow the germline gene, possibly because of a read error. The chain recombines TRBV2 with TRBJ1-2; D not certain. The CDR3 contains 14 residues. The germline V gene encodes CDR1 SNHLY and CDR2 FYNNEI. Written as DNA, the CDR3 is TGTGCCAGCAGTGAAGTGGCAGGACTCTATGGCCACACCTTC. Translation gives CASSEVAGLYGHTF.

The chain carries TRBV5-1 and TRBJ1-4; TRBD1 is a possible D gene (5 bases). The CDR3 is made up of 13 amino acids. The V end was cut by 5 bases, the J end by 5 bases, with 10 bases between. Germline CDR1 reads SGHRS; CDR2 reads YFSETQ. This chain's CDR3 is CASRGDYNEKLFF. The CDR3 DNA is TGCGCCAGCAGGGGGGACTACAATGAAAAACTGTTTTTT.

The rearrangement links TRBV9 to TRBJ2-1, with TRBD2 as a possible D gene (6 bases). Germline CDR1 is SGDLS and CDR2 is YYNGEE. CDR3 length equals 15 residues. V lost 0 bases to trimming and J lost 3 bases, with 10 bases between them. This CDR3 is CASSVVGGNYNEQFF. CDR3 bases: TGTGCCAGCAGCGTAGTCGGCGGGAACTACAATGAGCAGTTCTTC. The full variable domain, completed using reference TRBV9 and TRBJ2-1, is DSGVTQTPKHLITATGQRVTLRCSPRSGDLSVYWYQQSLDQGLQFLIQYYNGEERAKGNILERFSAQQFPDLHSELNLSSLELGDSALYFCASSVVGGNYNEQFFGPGTRLTVL.

The V call is TRBV28, the J call TRBJ1-3; TRBD1 might be the D (6 bases). Germline CDR1 is MDHEN and CDR2 is SYDVKM. The CDR3 has 16 amino acids. V gave up 3 bases and J gave up 0 bases, with 12 bases separating them. CDR3 residues: CASSLTGLISGNTIYF. In DNA, the CDR3 is TGTGCCAGCAGTTTGACAGGCTTAATCTCTGGAAACACCATATATTTT.

This chain uses TRBV5-5 with TRBJ2-6; TRBD2 matches at 7 bases. With V trimmed by 5 bases and J by 0 bases, 8 bases remained unmatched. Per the germline V gene, CDR1 is SGHKS and CDR2 is YYEKEE (reference sequence). This CDR3 spans 17 amino acids. The CDR3 spells CASSPGGFRSGANVLTF. CDR3 in DNA: TGTGCCAGCAGTCCCGGGGGGTTCCGCTCTGGGGCCAACGTCCTGACTTTC.

The chain links TRBV7-3 to TRBJ2-3; 11 nucleotides line up with TRBD2. V shed 5 bases, J shed 10 bases, and the junction held 8 bases outside the gene matches. CDR1 is SGHTA, CDR2 FQGTGA, per germline. The CDR3 length is 14 residues. Here the CDR3 DNA reads TGTGCCAGCAGCCTAGGACTAGCGGGCACCCCGCAGTATTTT. Translation: CASSLGLAGTPQYF. Looking up the rest from reference TRBV7-3 and TRBJ2-3 gives the full variable domain: GAGVSQTPSNKVTEKGKYVELRCDPISGHTALYWYRQSLGQGPEFLIYFQGTGAADDSGLPNDRFFAVRPEGSVSTLKIQRTERGDSAVYLCASSLGLAGTPQYFGPGTRLTVL.

The chain combines TRBV18 with TRBJ2-1; D might be TRBD1 (5 bases). This CDR3 is 14 amino acids long. V lost 3 bases and J 7 bases, leaving 13 bases between the germline ends. In germline, CDR1 is KGHSH, CDR2 LQKENI. This CDR3 reads CASSPETVRNEQFF. For the CDR3, the DNA is TGTGCCAGCTCACCGGAGACAGTCAGGAATGAGCAGTTCTTC.

This chain connects TRBV19 to TRBJ2-7; the D is unclear. The V gene lost 1 base and the J gene lost 3 bases, with 10 bases spanning the gap. CDR1 is LNHDA, CDR2 SQIVND, per germline (reference sequence). This CDR3 is 14 amino acids long. The CDR3 loop is CASSIGWAGYEQYF. The CDR3 bases are TGTGCCAGTAGTATAGGTTGGGCAGGCTACGAGCAGTACTTC.

The genes are TRBV7-9 and TRBJ1-5; the D gene is possibly TRBD1 (5 bases). Germline loops: CDR1 SEHNR, CDR2 FQNEAQ (reference sequence). This CDR3 is built from 15 residues. Trimming cost V 6 bases and J 6 bases, with 18 bases left between them. In DNA, the CDR3 is TGTGCCAGCAGTTGGGGCCCCCAGTCAGGTCAGCCCCAGCATTTT. Its translation: CASSWGPQSGQPQHF.

CDR3 sequence: CASSLRAGELFF. Written as DNA, the CDR3 is TGTGCCAGCAGCTTGAGGGCCGGGGAGCTGTTTTTT. J is TRBJ2-2 and V is TRBV7-9; tentatively, D is TRBD2 (5 bases). V was clipped by 3 bases and J by 6 bases, with 5 bases between them. Germline V CDR1 and CDR2: SEHNR, FQNEAQ (reference sequence). This CDR3 is 12 amino acids long. Combining the CDR3 with reference TRBV7-9 and TRBJ2-2 gives the whole variable domain DTGVSQNPRHKITKRGQNVTFRCDPISEHNRLYWYRQTLGQGPEFLTYFQNEAQLEKSRLLSDRFSAERPKGSFSTLEIQRTEQGDSAMYLCASSLRAGELFFGEGSRLTVL.

CDR3 sequence reads: CASSLKLAGNQPQHF. The CDR3 bases are TGTGCCAGCAGTTTAAAGTTGGCAGGGAATCAGCCCCAGCATTTT. V and J are TRBV28 and TRBJ1-5, with a possible D match to TRBD1 (5 bases). CDR1 MDHEN and CDR2 SYDVKM come from the germline V gene. This CDR3 is built from 15 residues. Trimming pared 2 bases from V and 4 bases from J, leaving 12 bases between. The complete variable domain, with remaining parts taken from reference TRBV28 and TRBJ1-5, reads DVKVTQSSRYLVKRTGEKVFLECVQDMDHENMFWYRQDPGLGLRLIYFSYDVKMKEKGDIPEGYSVSREKKERFSLILESASTNQTSMYLCASSLKLAGNQPQHFGDGTRLSIL.